This T cell receptor beta chain was obtained from a study of T cells in Graves' hyperthyroidism and ophthalmopathy. This clonotype was detected a few times. Amplified TCR beta CDR3 regions came from RNA transcripts. A first-round RT-PCR of the TCR CDR3 used the HTBI primer set. TCRdb redid the calling of the multiplex PCR reads with MiXCR, one entry per CDR3 protein. This sample has approximately 400,000 distinct CDR3 sequences, with less than 20% found just once. Diagnoses used clinical symptoms, serum thyroxine and TRAb, thyroid ultrasound and orbital computed tomography. The CDR3 covers 16 residues. V was clipped by 5 bases and J by 10 bases, with 21 bases between them. Germline CDR1 reads MNHNS; CDR2 reads SASEGT.

The TCR sequence derives from a woman aged 18-29 years with Graves' hyperthyroidism. The genes are TRBV6-1 and TRBJ1-6; perhaps TRBD1 as D (5 bases). Sequencing used blood. Written as DNA, the CDR3 is TGTGCCAGCAGTCAAAACCAGGGACGGGATGGATCACCCCTCCACTTT. Residues: CASSQNQGRDGSPLHF.